Below, 26 T cell receptor beta chains from the same sample are listed, as sequenced in a study of OX40 agonist ivuxolimab in advanced cancers. Produced via immunoSEQ multiplex PCR; TCRdb's table is partial and in-frame only. Of about 31,000 clones listed, over 80% are singletons. This specimen consisted of CD4+ or CD8+ T cells sorted from blood, obtained in a trial of the OX40 agonist ivuxolimab. These receptor sequences come from an adult with an advanced solid tumor such as melanoma, head and neck, liver or kidney cancer.

This clone was seen a single time. The chain uses TRBV10-3 and TRBJ1-1, with TRBD1 as a possible D gene (5 bases). Germline CDR1 is ENHRY and CDR2 is SYGVKD. V was clipped by 9 bases and J by 1 base, with 12 bases between them. The CDR3 totals 13 residues. CDR3 sequence: CAMTPGPNTEAFF. DNA for the CDR3: TGTGCCATGACGCCAGGGCCGAACACTGAAGCTTTCTTT.

The chain has TRBV7-8 and TRBJ1-1; D gene ambiguous. Trimming cost V 1 base and J 6 bases, with 18 bases left between them. This CDR3 is 16 amino acids long. Looked up from germline, CDR1 is SGHVS and CDR2 is FQNEAQ. Written as DNA, the CDR3 is TGTGCCAGCAGCTTAGGACCCTGGTCGGCTACTCCTGAAGCTTTCTTT. Amino acid sequence: CASSLGPWSATPEAFF. The full variable domain, completed using reference TRBV7-8 and TRBJ1-1, is GAGVSQSPRYKVAKRGQDVALRCDPISGHVSLFWYQQALGQGPEFLTYFQNEAQLDKSGLPSDRFFAERPEGSVSTLKIQRTQQEDSAVYLCASSLGPWSATPEAFFGQGTRLTVV.

This clone is categorized as medium-sized. The V and J genes are TRBV6-4 and TRBJ1-1; D not resolved. Trimming took off 4 bases at V and 1 base at J, with 7 bases between the two ends. CDR1 and CDR2 (germline): MRHNA, SNTAGT. The CDR3 runs to 13 residues. DNA for the CDR3: TGTGCCAGCAGTGTCGACGGGAACACTGAAGCTTTCTTT. This gives the protein CASSVDGNTEAFF.

The chain recombines TRBV7-9 with TRBJ2-1; possibly TRBD1 for D (5 bases). The CDR3 sequence is 11 residues long. Germline CDR1 SEHNR, CDR2 FQNEAQ (reference sequence). Trimming stripped 8 bases from V and 5 bases from J, with 7 bases between. CDR3: CASGANNEQFF. As DNA, the CDR3 is TGTGCCAGCGGGGCTAACAATGAGCAGTTCTTC.

CDR3 in DNA: TGTGCCAGCAGCTGGGGGGTGACGCAGACAGATACGCAGTATTTT. Residues: CASSWGVTQTDTQYF. The chain joins TRBV5-8 to TRBJ2-3; TRBD2 might be the D (6 bases). The CDR3 is 15 amino acids. Trimming shortened V by 3 bases and J by 3 bases, and 14 bases separated the two germline ends. From germline, CDR1 is SGHTS and CDR2 YDEGEE.

The chain recombines TRBV6-1 with TRBJ2-3; the match to TRBD1 covers 7 bases. Germline CDR1 is MNHNS and CDR2 is SASEGT. V lost 4 bases to trimming and J lost 5 bases; unmatched junction nucleotides: 9. There are 15 residues in the CDR3. Written as DNA, the CDR3 is TGTGCCAGCAGTGGGAAGGACAGGACCGGAGATACGCAGTATTTT. This sequence encodes CASSGKDRTGDTQYF.

This sequence joins TRBV9 and TRBJ2-7, with 8 nucleotides matching TRBD2. Germline trimming cut 0 bases from V and 3 bases from J; bases unmatched to any gene: 2. In germline, CDR1 is SGDLS, CDR2 YYNGEE. This CDR3 is built from 14 residues. The CDR3 sequence is CASSVAGGYYEQYF. The CDR3 nucleotides are TGTGCCAGCAGCGTAGCGGGAGGGTACTACGAGCAGTACTTC.

This chain joins TRBV7-6 and TRBJ2-7; maybe TRBD2 (6 bases). With 4 bases removed from V and 4 bases from J, the gap between germline ends came to 14 bases. Germline V CDR1 and CDR2: SGHVS, FNYEAQ. CDR3 size: 14 residues. CDR3 sequence: CASSSGSGGYEQYF. CDR3 nucleotides: TGTGCCAGCAGCTCCGGCTCCGGGGGTTACGAGCAGTACTTC.

The J gene is TRBJ1-4, the V gene TRBV6-1; 7 bases align to TRBD1. Per germline, CDR1 MNHNS and CDR2 SASEGT. CDR3 length: 14 amino acids. Losses at the gene ends were 6 bases for V and 2 bases for J; bases not matched to a gene: 3. In DNA form, the CDR3 reads TGTGCCAGCAGCTCGGGACAGACTAATGAAAAACTGTTTTTT. Its protein is CASSSGQTNEKLFF.

The chain uses TRBV5-4 and TRBJ1-1; 8 nucleotides match TRBD1. Trimming took 3 bases from V and 2 from J; bases not matched to a gene: 3. Germline values: CDR1 SGHNT, CDR2 YYREEE (reference sequence). This CDR3 comprises 14 residues. This CDR3 is CASSSGQGNTEAFF. For the CDR3, the DNA is TGTGCCAGCAGCTCAGGACAGGGTAACACTGAAGCTTTCTTT.

The chain uses TRBV5-4 and TRBJ1-2; a weak D match, TRBD1 (6 bases). This CDR3 has 15 amino acids. V shed 0 bases and J shed 3 bases, with 12 bases lying between them. Germline assignment: CDR1 SGHNT and CDR2 YYREEE (reference sequence). CDR3 region: CASSLGQVGDYGYTF. The CDR3 nucleotides read TGTGCCAGCAGCTTGGGACAGGTTGGGGACTATGGCTACACCTTC.

The CDR3 sequence is CASSSQYRGRGYGYTF. In nucleotides, the CDR3 is TGTGCCAGTAGTTCTCAATACAGGGGGCGCGGCTATGGCTACACCTTC. This rearrangement joins TRBV19 to TRBJ1-2; 9 bases match TRBD1. Germline loops: CDR1 LNHDA, CDR2 SQIVND (reference sequence). V lost 5 bases and J lost 4; bases outside the gene matches: 11. The length of the CDR3 is 16 residues. The whole variable domain, filled in from reference TRBV19 and TRBJ1-2, reads DGGITQSPKYLFRKEGQNVTLSCEQNLNHDAMYWYRQDPGQGLRLIYYSQIVNDFQKGDIAEGYSVSREKKESFPLTVTSAQKNPTAFYLCASSSQYRGRGYGYTFGSGTRLTVV.

The chain couples TRBV25-1 to TRBJ1-3; weak D call: TRBD1 (5 bases). The germline V and J ends were trimmed by 0 bases and 0 bases, with 9 bases remaining between them. This CDR3 comprises 16 residues. Germline values: CDR1 MGHDK, CDR2 SYGVNS. The CDR3 DNA is TGTGCCAGCAGTGAATATGGGGCAAACTCTGGAAACACCATATATTTT. This sequence encodes CASSEYGANSGNTIYF.

The chain uses TRBV4-3 and TRBJ2-7; D is perhaps TRBD2 (6 bases). The CDR3 has 17 residues. From germline, CDR1 is LGHNA and CDR2 YSLEER. V lost 1 base to trimming and J lost 0 bases, with 16 bases between them. The CDR3 region is CASSQGEGISGSYEQYF. In DNA form, the CDR3 reads TGCGCCAGCAGCCAAGGCGAGGGGATTAGCGGCTCCTACGAGCAGTACTTC.

The chain carries TRBV7-9 and TRBJ2-2, with unresolved D. The CDR3 covers 12 residues. Germline V lookup: CDR1 SEHNR, CDR2 FQNEAQ (reference sequence). V was shortened by 5 bases and J by 6 bases, with 7 bases between the two germline ends. CDR3 amino acids: CASSPPPGELFF. The CDR3 bases are TGTGCCAGCAGCCCCCCGCCCGGGGAGCTGTTTTTT.

This chain connects TRBV6-5 to TRBJ1-1, with D possibly being TRBD1 (6 bases). Germline CDR1 MNHEY, CDR2 SVGAGI. The ends were cut back, 6 bases at V and 1 base at J, with 12 bases in the middle. The CDR3 loop spans 14 amino acids. CDR3 in amino acids: CASSKTGSNTEAFF. As DNA, the CDR3 is TGTGCCAGCAGCAAAACAGGGTCGAACACTGAAGCTTTCTTT.

This chain joins TRBV6-5 and TRBJ2-1; possibly TRBD1 for D (5 bases). Trimming took off 0 bases at V and 2 bases at J, with 11 bases between the two ends. CDR3 length: 16 residues. Germline V gives CDR1 MNHEY, CDR2 SVGAGI. Here the CDR3 reads CASSYSIRGPYNEQFF. The CDR3, as DNA: TGTGCCAGCAGTTACTCGATTAGGGGCCCCTACAATGAGCAGTTCTTC.

This clone appeared a few times. CDR3 amino acids: CASSVGGSNQPQHF. Here the CDR3 DNA reads TGTGCCAGCAGCGTAGGGGGGAGCAATCAGCCCCAGCATTTT. The J gene is TRBJ1-5, the V gene TRBV9; TRBD1 might be the D (5 bases). Germline V lookup: CDR1 SGDLS, CDR2 YYNGEE. CDR3 length: 14 residues. Deletions cut 0 bases from V and 1 base from J, with 5 bases between.

The gene calls are TRBV18 and TRBJ2-7; 11 bases are a match to TRBD1. The CDR3 loop spans 14 amino acids. CDR1 KGHSH and CDR2 LQKENI come from the germline V gene. V lost 6 bases and J lost 5; bases outside the gene matches: 6. Here the CDR3 reads CASSRDRGADEQYF. CDR3 nucleotide sequence: TGTGCCAGCTCCCGGGACAGGGGGGCTGACGAGCAGTACTTC.

The rearrangement links TRBV7-9 to TRBJ1-5; 9 bases map to TRBD1. This CDR3 is 15 amino acids long. Germline V lookup: CDR1 SEHNR, CDR2 FQNEAQ (reference sequence). V lost 3 bases, J lost 6 bases, and 6 bases stayed unmatched. This CDR3 reads CASSLGQGYVQPQHF. The CDR3 DNA is TGTGCCAGCAGCTTGGGACAGGGATACGTTCAGCCCCAGCATTTT.

The chain has TRBV19 and TRBJ2-7; the D gene could be TRBD1 or TRBD2 (5 bases each). Trimming stripped 2 bases from V and 3 bases from J, with 8 bases between. The CDR3 consists of 13 residues. In germline, CDR1 is LNHDA, CDR2 SQIVND (reference sequence). CDR3 in amino acids: CASSIWGNYEQYF. DNA for the CDR3: TGTGCCAGTAGTATATGGGGGAACTACGAGCAGTACTTC.

The gene calls are TRBV6-6 and TRBJ1-1; no clear D. Trimming left V 2 bases short and J 8 bases short, with 12 bases between. From germline, CDR1 is MNHNY and CDR2 SVGAGI (reference sequence). This CDR3 region has 13 residues. The CDR3 DNA is TGTGCCAGCAGTTACCTCGAAATTTCGGAAGCTTTCTTT. This encodes CASSYLEISEAFF.

The chain uses TRBV25-1 and TRBJ2-3; D may be TRBD1 (6 bases). CDR1 and CDR2 from the germline V gene are MGHDK and SYGVNS. The CDR3 runs to 15 residues. Trimming took 5 bases from V and 2 from J, leaving 14 bases between them. The CDR3 is CASSFEGQLTDTQYF. The CDR3 region has the DNA TGTGCCAGCAGTTTTGAGGGACAACTCACAGATACGCAGTATTTT.

The gene calls are TRBV6-1 and TRBJ2-3, with 9 bases matching TRBD2. After removal of 1 base from V and 4 bases from J, the junction contained 12 bases not matched to a gene. CDR3 length: 18 residues. CDR1 MNHNS and CDR2 SASEGT come from the germline V gene. CDR3 in DNA: TGTGCCAGCAGTGAAGTCTTAGTTAGCGGGAGTAATTCAGATACGCAGTATTTT. Translating it yields CASSEVLVSGSNSDTQYF.

The V and J genes are TRBV28 and TRBJ2-7; 10 positions agree with TRBD2. This CDR3 contains 17 residues. J gave up 2 bases and V 2 bases, and 9 bases lay outside the gene matches. Per germline, CDR1 MDHEN and CDR2 SYDVKM. As DNA, the CDR3 is TGTGCCAGCAGTTTACCCAGGGAGCGGGAGGGCCCCTACGAGCAGTACTTC. Translated, it gives CASSLPREREGPYEQYF.

V and J are TRBV7-9 and TRBJ1-3, with D possibly being TRBD1 (5 bases). The germline gives CDR1 SEHNR, CDR2 FQNEAQ (reference sequence). There are 17 residues in the CDR3. V shed 4 bases and J shed 0 bases, with 16 bases lying between them. The DNA of the CDR3 is TGTGCCAGCAGCTCGCCGATGGGGCGAAGCTCTGGAAACACCATATATTTT. Amino acid sequence: CASSSPMGRSSGNTIYF.